This T cell receptor (beta chain) was recovered during a study of blood T cell repertoires in COVID-19. Study-level background: Researchers got acute and convalescent COVID-19 samples from the United States, Italy and Spain.

Original processing notes: Reference gene primer amplification in the assay estimated nucleated cell counts. The repertoire was sequenced with immunoSEQ multiplex PCR; TCRdb's copy has only in-frame clones and lacks some. That table is the source of V, J and clone size, and D and trimming were worked out from the DNA. Here the sample spans some 160,000 clones, approximately 90% being singletons. The CDR3 is 19 residues long. V lost 8 bases to trimming and J lost 1 base; unmatched junction nucleotides: 17. Germline CDR1 is MNHEY and CDR2 is SMNVEV (reference sequence). This receptor was obtained from a man in his fifties or sixties who had recovered from COVID-19. The gene calls are TRBV27 and TRBJ2-3, with 11 bases lining up with TRBD2. The sequenced sample consisted of peripheral blood. CDR3 sequence: CASSPRGLAGGTGTDTQYF. The CDR3 region has the DNA TGTGCCAGCTCCCCAAGGGGCCTAGCGGGGGGCACAGGCACAGATACGCAGTATTTT.